The following is a T cell receptor (beta chain) sequence with its context. What it binds is unknown. The sample originates from a study of cytomegalovirus exposure and HLA in healthy donors. Study results and limitations: Roughly uniform depth of sequencing across donors was assumed in presence/absence analyses. TCR beta sequences reportedly predicted most subjects' HLA-A and HLA-B alleles accurately.

Germline trimming cut 0 bases from V and 5 bases from J; bases unmatched to any gene: 5. From germline, CDR1 is SGHRS and CDR2 YFSETQ. The CDR3 loop spans 15 amino acids. In the PCR, 60 Vbeta and 13 Jbeta primers were used. The data were produced by immunoSEQ multiplex PCR, yet TCRdb's version contains in-frame clones alone and is incomplete. The sample has under 150,000 clones; nearly 85% are singletons. Material for sequencing was PBMCs. The J gene is TRBJ2-1, the V gene TRBV5-1, with 7 bases lining up with TRBD2. This sequence originates from a boy under 18 in good health and CMV-seronegative. The CDR3 protein is CASSLGGLEHNEQFF. The CDR3 region has the DNA TGCGCCAGCAGCTTGGGCGGACTAGAGCACAATGAGCAGTTCTTC.